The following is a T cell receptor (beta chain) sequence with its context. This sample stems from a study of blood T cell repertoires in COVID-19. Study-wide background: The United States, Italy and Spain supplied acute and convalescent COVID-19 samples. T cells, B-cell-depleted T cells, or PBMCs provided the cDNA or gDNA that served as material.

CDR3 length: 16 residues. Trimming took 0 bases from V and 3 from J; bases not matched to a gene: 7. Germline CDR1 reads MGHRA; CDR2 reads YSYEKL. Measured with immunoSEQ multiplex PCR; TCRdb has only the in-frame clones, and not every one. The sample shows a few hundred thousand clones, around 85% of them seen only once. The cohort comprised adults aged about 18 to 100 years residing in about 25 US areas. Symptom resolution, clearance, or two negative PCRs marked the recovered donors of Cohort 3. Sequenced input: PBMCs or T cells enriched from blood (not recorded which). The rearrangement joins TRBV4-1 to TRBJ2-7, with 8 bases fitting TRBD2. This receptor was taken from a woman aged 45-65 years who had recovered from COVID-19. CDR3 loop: CASSQDRPGGGYEQYF. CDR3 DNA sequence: TGCGCCAGCAGCCAAGATCGGCCGGGGGGGGGCTACGAGCAGTACTTC.